The text below deals with one T cell receptor beta chain. Its specificity is unknown. The data originate from a study of T cells in Graves' hyperthyroidism and ophthalmopathy. As for the study in general: Peripheral blood collection took place at initial diagnosis, before any treatment. Whole-study results and caveats: A model of 13 V-J features distinguished ophthalmopathy from stable hyperthyroidism.

The germline V gene has CDR1 SGHRS and CDR2 YFSETQ. V dropped 0 bases and J dropped 8 bases, with 12 bases sitting between them. This CDR3 comprises 15 residues. It was RNA transcripts that yielded the amplified TCR beta CDR3 regions. The primer set for the first-round RT-PCR of the TCR CDR3 was HTBI. A single record per CDR3 protein comes from TCRdb applying MiXCR to the multiplex PCR reads. The repertoire holds about 640,000 distinct CDR3 sequences, with under 25% as singletons. This chain uses TRBV5-1 with TRBJ1-6, with D possibly being TRBD1 (6 bases). The receptor was isolated from a man in his thirties or forties with Graves' ophthalmopathy. The sample comprised blood. The CDR3 DNA reads as TGCGCCAGCAGCTTGGCAGGGGCAAACTATTCACCCCTCCACTTT. Translating gives CASSLAGANYSPLHF. The variable domain in full, with the rest retrieved from reference TRBV5-1 and TRBJ1-6, is KAGVTQTPRYLIKTRGQQVTLSCSPISGHRSVSWYQQTPGQGLQFLFEYFSETQRNKGNFPGRFSGRQFSNSRSEMNVSTLELGDSALYLCASSLAGANYSPLHFGNGTRLTVT.